The entry below describes one TCR beta chain. TCRdb keeps only in-frame clones here, not all; method: immunoSEQ multiplex PCR. The sample records under 1,900,000 clones, approximately 98.5% being singletons. The CDR3 totals 15 residues. Germline CDR1 reads MNHNS; CDR2 reads SASEGT. The V end was cut by 10 bases, the J end by 1 base, with 19 bases between. This record comes from a study of shared clonotypes between healthy human individuals. This chain connects TRBV6-1 to TRBJ2-5; unclear D gene. The sample taken for sequencing was naive CD4+ T cells sorted from blood. As for subset: CD45RA+ positively selected. The receptor comes from a man younger than 45 in good health. The DNA of the CDR3 is TGTGCCACCCGGACCGTCAGACGGATCCAAGAGACCCAGTACTTC. Residues: CATRTVRRIQETQYF.